The table lists the clone carrying this T cell receptor beta chain with a few counts. TCRdb reanalysed the 5' RACE reads using MiXCR and keeps one entry per CDR3 protein. The table shows 25,000 to 35,000 distinct CDR3 sequences, with approximately 5.2% occurring only once. The data are from a study of early T cells in non-severe SARS-CoV-2 infection. This CDR3 region has 13 residues. Trimming removed 6 bases from V and 2 bases from J, with 11 bases in between. Germline CDR1 DFQATT, CDR2 SNEGSKA (reference sequence). The J gene is TRBJ1-5, the V gene TRBV20-1, with D perhaps matching TRBD1 (5 bases). Sequences were obtained from whole blood. The source is an adult who was a healthcare worker with PCR-confirmed SARS-CoV-2 infection or an uninfected control (not recorded which). CDR3 amino acids: CSADMGRNQPQHF. CDR3 DNA sequence: TGCAGTGCAGACATGGGACGCAATCAGCCCCAGCATTTT.